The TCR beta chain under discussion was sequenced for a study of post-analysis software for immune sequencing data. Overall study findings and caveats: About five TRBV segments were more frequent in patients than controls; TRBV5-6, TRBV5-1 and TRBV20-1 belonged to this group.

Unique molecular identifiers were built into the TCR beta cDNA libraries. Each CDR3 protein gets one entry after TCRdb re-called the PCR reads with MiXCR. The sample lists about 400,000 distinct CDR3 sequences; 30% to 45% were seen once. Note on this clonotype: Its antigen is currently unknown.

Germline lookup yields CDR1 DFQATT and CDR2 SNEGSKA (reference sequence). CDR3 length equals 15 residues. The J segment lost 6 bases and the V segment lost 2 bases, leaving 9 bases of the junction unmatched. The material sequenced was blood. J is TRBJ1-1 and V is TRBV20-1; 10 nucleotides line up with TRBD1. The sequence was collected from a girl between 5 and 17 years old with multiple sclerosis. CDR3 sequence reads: CSARPSGQGVAEAFF. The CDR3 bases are TGCAGTGCTAGACCCTCCGGACAGGGGGTTGCTGAAGCTTTCTTT.